The sequence of this TCR beta chain was determined in a study of Graves' ophthalmopathy and Graves' hyperthyroidism. Study-level points and caveats: Using a 13-signature model, the authors split ophthalmopathy from stable hyperthyroidism, with approximately 88% sensitivity and about 80% specificity.

V was pared by 6 bases and J by 0 bases, with 9 bases between. From germline, CDR1 is MNHNS and CDR2 SASEGT. The CDR3 runs 14 residues. A note on this clonotype: What it binds is unknown.

Uncontrolled infections, other autoimmune diseases, pregnancy or lactation barred patients from enrollment. RNA transcripts were the template, and TCR beta CDR3 regions were amplified from them. The first round was an RT-PCR with HTBI primers, and the second round was a multiplex PCR. TCRdb processed the multiplex PCR reads anew with MiXCR; each CDR3 protein has one entry. The sample lists about 620,000 distinct CDR3 sequences, around a fifth occurring once. The V gene is TRBV6-1, the J gene TRBJ1-5; weak D call: TRBD1 (5 bases). The sequence came from a woman younger than 35 with stable Graves' hyperthyroidism. Some clones in this sample may be carry-over from other donors' samples. The source material was peripheral blood. The DNA for the CDR3 is TGTGCCAGCAGGAGGGGTAATAGCAATCAGCCCCAGCATTTT. It is translated as CASRRGNSNQPQHF.